These T cell receptor beta chains were read from a single sample in a study of cytomegalovirus exposure and HLA in healthy donors. Some clones are missing from TCRdb's copy, which holds only in-frame ones; the method was immunoSEQ multiplex PCR. Seen here are some 150,000 clones, roughly 89% observed once, and the top ten hold less than 5.5%. Specimen: PBMCs. These receptors all come from a man between 18 and 35 years old in good health and CMV-seropositive. Each CDR3 is given with its conserved first and last residue. Fields, in order: D gene, J gene, CDR3 length, clone size, V gene, CDR3 protein, CDR3 DNA. The D gene is left open where the match is weak. Clone size is stated in some rows and not others, as once, few, many or a class when expanded.

D gene: .
J gene: TRBJ1-1
CDR3 length: 14
clone size: .
V gene: TRBV6-5
CDR3 protein: CASSSFGGETEAFF
CDR3 DNA: TGTGCCAGCAGCTCTTTCGGGGGGGAAACTGAAGCTTTCTTT

D gene: .
J gene: TRBJ1-2
CDR3 length: 13
clone size: few
V gene: TRBV2
CDR3 protein: CASSISPGQIYTF
CDR3 DNA: TGTGCCAGCAGTATCTCTCCCGGACAGATCTACACCTTC

D gene: TRBD2
J gene: TRBJ2-1
CDR3 length: 14
clone size: .
V gene: TRBV4-1
CDR3 protein: CASSQGTSGPWQFF
CDR3 DNA: TGCGCCAGCAGCCAAGGGACTAGCGGCCCGTGGCAGTTCTTC

D gene: .
J gene: TRBJ1-1
CDR3 length: 14
clone size: .
V gene: TRBV7-8
CDR3 protein: CASSLRQLNTEAFF
CDR3 DNA: TGTGCCAGCAGCTTACGACAGCTGAACACTGAAGCTTTCTTT

D gene: .
J gene: TRBJ2-1
CDR3 length: 12
clone size: .
V gene: TRBV18
CDR3 protein: CASSPNRDEQFF
CDR3 DNA: TGTGCCAGCTCACCAAATCGGGATGAGCAGTTCTTC

D gene: TRBD2
J gene: TRBJ2-5
CDR3 length: 17
clone size: .
V gene: TRBV7-2
CDR3 protein: CASSSRSGRVFKETQYF
CDR3 DNA: TGTGCCAGCAGCTCTCGAAGCGGGAGGGTCTTTAAAGAGACCCAGTACTTC

D gene: .
J gene: TRBJ2-7
CDR3 length: 13
clone size: .
V gene: TRBV13
CDR3 protein: CASSARHGSEQYF
CDR3 DNA: TGTGCCAGCAGCGCCCGACATGGGAGCGAGCAGTACTTC

D gene: .
J gene: TRBJ1-5
CDR3 length: 14
clone size: .
V gene: TRBV7-9
CDR3 protein: CATNGGGEGQPQHF
CDR3 DNA: TGTGCCACCAACGGAGGGGGGGAGGGGCAGCCCCAGCATTTT

D gene: .
J gene: TRBJ2-7
CDR3 length: 15
clone size: .
V gene: TRBV15
CDR3 protein: CATSRGRGRTYEQYF
CDR3 DNA: TGTGCCACCAGCAGAGGTAGGGGCCGTACCTACGAGCAGTACTTC

D gene: TRBD1
J gene: TRBJ1-1
CDR3 length: 15
clone size: .
V gene: TRBV5-1
CDR3 protein: CASSLAQGQGSEAFF
CDR3 DNA: TGCGCCAGCAGCTTGGCTCAAGGACAGGGAAGTGAAGCTTTCTTT

D gene: .
J gene: TRBJ2-1
CDR3 length: 13
clone size: once
V gene: TRBV5-1
CDR3 protein: CASSLTGYNEQFF
CDR3 DNA: TGCGCCAGCAGCTTGACAGGGTACAATGAGCAGTTCTTC

D gene: .
J gene: TRBJ2-7
CDR3 length: 12
clone size: .
V gene: TRBV14
CDR3 protein: CASSHGLAEQYF
CDR3 DNA: TGTGCCAGCAGCCATGGGCTAGCCGAGCAGTACTTC

D gene: TRBD2
J gene: TRBJ2-1
CDR3 length: 15
clone size: once
V gene: TRBV6-6
CDR3 protein: CASSSRLAGNNEQFF
CDR3 DNA: TGTGCCAGCAGTTCCCGACTAGCGGGTAACAATGAGCAGTTCTTC

D gene: TRBD1
J gene: TRBJ1-5
CDR3 length: 15
clone size: .
V gene: TRBV2
CDR3 protein: CASSLYGTGSQPQHF
CDR3 DNA: TGTGCCAGCAGTTTATACGGGACAGGGAGTCAGCCCCAGCATTTT

D gene: TRBD1
J gene: TRBJ1-2
CDR3 length: 14
clone size: .
V gene: TRBV2
CDR3 protein: CASSEKKGGSGYTF
CDR3 DNA: TGTGCCAGCAGTGAGAAGAAAGGGGGCAGTGGCTACACCTTC

D gene: .
J gene: TRBJ1-2
CDR3 length: 13
clone size: .
V gene: TRBV27
CDR3 protein: CASSLKGRNGYTF
CDR3 DNA: TGTGCCAGCAGTTTAAAGGGGCGAAATGGCTACACCTTC

D gene: .
J gene: TRBJ1-5
CDR3 length: 15
clone size: .
V gene: TRBV5-6
CDR3 protein: CASSLAGLANQPQHF
CDR3 DNA: TGTGCCAGCAGCCTAGCGGGGCTAGCTAATCAGCCCCAGCATTTT

D gene: .
J gene: TRBJ2-7
CDR3 length: 13
clone size: .
V gene: TRBV6-1
CDR3 protein: CASKDRLSYEQYF
CDR3 DNA: TGTGCCAGCAAGGACAGACTCTCCTACGAGCAGTACTTC

D gene: .
J gene: TRBJ2-4
CDR3 length: 14
clone size: .
V gene: TRBV28
CDR3 protein: CASSLRGTKNIQYF
CDR3 DNA: TGTGCCAGCAGTTTACGGGGAACCAAAAACATTCAGTACTTC

D gene: .
J gene: TRBJ1-1
CDR3 length: 13
clone size: .
V gene: TRBV19
CDR3 protein: CASTASVYTEAFF
CDR3 DNA: TGTGCCAGTACTGCATCGGTTTACACTGAAGCTTTCTTT

D gene: .
J gene: TRBJ2-1
CDR3 length: 16
clone size: .
V gene: TRBV25-1
CDR3 protein: CASSEYGGGPCNEQFF
CDR3 DNA: TGTGCCAGCAGTGAATATGGCGGAGGCCCTTGCAATGAGCAGTTCTTC

D gene: .
J gene: TRBJ1-2
CDR3 length: 14
clone size: .
V gene: TRBV19
CDR3 protein: CASSVEGVRYGYTF
CDR3 DNA: TGTGCCAGTAGTGTCGAGGGCGTCCGCTATGGCTACACCTTC

D gene: .
J gene: TRBJ2-7
CDR3 length: 15
clone size: .
V gene: TRBV14
CDR3 protein: CASSQGFGSSYEQYF
CDR3 DNA: TGTGCCAGCAGCCAAGGGTTCGGGAGCTCCTACGAGCAGTACTTC

D gene: .
J gene: TRBJ1-1
CDR3 length: 14
clone size: once
V gene: TRBV2
CDR3 protein: CASKYRRLNTEAFF
CDR3 DNA: TGTGCCAGCAAGTACAGACGGTTGAACACTGAAGCTTTCTTT

D gene: TRBD1
J gene: TRBJ2-7
CDR3 length: 13
clone size: .
V gene: TRBV19
CDR3 protein: CASGTEASYEQYF
CDR3 DNA: TGTGCCAGCGGGACAGAAGCCTCCTACGAGCAGTACTTC

D gene: TRBD2
J gene: TRBJ2-7
CDR3 length: 13
clone size: .
V gene: TRBV6-1
CDR3 protein: CASRSAGGYEQYF
CDR3 DNA: TGTGCCAGCAGATCAGCGGGGGGCTACGAGCAGTACTTC

D gene: TRBD1
J gene: TRBJ1-3
CDR3 length: 15
clone size: .
V gene: TRBV5-5
CDR3 protein: CASSSDRGLGNTIYF
CDR3 DNA: TGTGCCAGCAGCTCGGACAGGGGGCTGGGAAACACCATATATTTT

D gene: TRBD2
J gene: TRBJ2-1
CDR3 length: 14
clone size: .
V gene: TRBV27
CDR3 protein: CASRRLAGNHEQFF
CDR3 DNA: TGTGCCAGCAGGCGACTAGCGGGAAATCATGAGCAGTTCTTC

D gene: .
J gene: TRBJ1-3
CDR3 length: 15
clone size: few
V gene: TRBV9
CDR3 protein: CASSRTDYSGNTIYF
CDR3 DNA: TGTGCCAGCAGTCGGACGGACTACTCTGGAAACACCATATATTTT

D gene: .
J gene: TRBJ2-2
CDR3 length: 13
clone size: .
V gene: TRBV28
CDR3 protein: CASSLRQWRELFF
CDR3 DNA: TGTGCCAGCAGTTTACGACAGTGGAGGGAGCTGTTTTTT

D gene: TRBD1
J gene: TRBJ1-3
CDR3 length: 14
clone size: .
V gene: TRBV30
CDR3 protein: CACIGTASGNTIYF
CDR3 DNA: TGTGCCTGTATAGGGACAGCCTCTGGAAACACCATATATTTT

D gene: .
J gene: TRBJ1-3
CDR3 length: 14
clone size: .
V gene: TRBV30
CDR3 protein: CAWSVSRGGNTIYF
CDR3 DNA: TGTGCCTGGAGTGTATCAAGAGGCGGAAACACCATATATTTT

D gene: TRBD2
J gene: TRBJ2-5
CDR3 length: 14
clone size: .
V gene: TRBV5-6
CDR3 protein: CASSLGNGGMTQYF
CDR3 DNA: TGTGCCAGCAGCTTGGGCAACGGGGGGATGACCCAGTACTTC

D gene: .
J gene: TRBJ2-1
CDR3 length: 15
clone size: .
V gene: TRBV6-5
CDR3 protein: CASLAGRGSYNEQFF
CDR3 DNA: TGTGCCAGCTTAGCCGGGCGGGGCTCCTACAATGAGCAGTTCTTC

D gene: .
J gene: TRBJ2-1
CDR3 length: 14
clone size: .
V gene: TRBV7-9
CDR3 protein: CARPAGRAYNEQFF
CDR3 DNA: TGTGCCAGACCCGCGGGAAGGGCCTACAATGAGCAGTTCTTC

D gene: .
J gene: TRBJ1-5
CDR3 length: 13
clone size: few
V gene: TRBV4-1
CDR3 protein: CASSQREDQPQHF
CDR3 DNA: TGCGCCAGCAGCCAAAGGGAGGATCAGCCCCAGCATTTT

D gene: TRBD1
J gene: TRBJ1-4
CDR3 length: 13
clone size: .
V gene: TRBV6-1
CDR3 protein: CASRVTTGEKLFF
CDR3 DNA: TGTGCCAGCAGGGTGACGACAGGGGAAAAACTGTTTTTT

D gene: TRBD2
J gene: TRBJ2-7
CDR3 length: 14
clone size: few
V gene: TRBV7-9
CDR3 protein: CASSLVGPGGEQYF
CDR3 DNA: TGTGCCAGCAGCTTAGTGGGACCGGGGGGCGAGCAGTACTTC

D gene: .
J gene: TRBJ1-4
CDR3 length: 13
clone size: .
V gene: TRBV29-1
CDR3 protein: CSVVVGSGEKLFF
CDR3 DNA: TGCAGCGTTGTTGTAGGTTCAGGGGAAAAACTGTTTTTT

D gene: .
J gene: TRBJ1-5
CDR3 length: 13
clone size: .
V gene: TRBV27
CDR3 protein: CASSLRGYQPQHF
CDR3 DNA: TGTGCCAGCAGTTTACGGGGATATCAGCCCCAGCATTTT

D gene: .
J gene: TRBJ2-2
CDR3 length: 15
clone size: .
V gene: TRBV4-2
CDR3 protein: CASSQRGWDTGELFF
CDR3 DNA: TGTGCCAGCAGCCAACGGGGGTGGGACACCGGGGAGCTGTTTTTT

D gene: TRBD1
J gene: TRBJ1-1
CDR3 length: 13
clone size: .
V gene: TRBV7-3
CDR3 protein: CASSLSAQGEAFF
CDR3 DNA: TGTGCCAGCAGCTTATCAGCACAGGGGGAAGCTTTCTTT

D gene: TRBD1
J gene: TRBJ1-1
CDR3 length: 14
clone size: .
V gene: TRBV19
CDR3 protein: CASRRRDRNTEAFF
CDR3 DNA: TGTGCCAGTAGGCGCCGGGACAGAAACACTGAAGCTTTCTTT

D gene: .
J gene: TRBJ2-3
CDR3 length: 15
clone size: .
V gene: TRBV10-1
CDR3 protein: CASSPEGHSTDTQYF
CDR3 DNA: TGCGCCAGCAGTCCCGAGGGACATAGCACAGATACGCAGTATTTT

D gene: .
J gene: TRBJ2-3
CDR3 length: 12
clone size: .
V gene: TRBV30
CDR3 protein: CAWSVSGDTQYF
CDR3 DNA: TGTGCCTGGAGTGTGTCAGGAGATACGCAGTATTTT

D gene: .
J gene: TRBJ2-7
CDR3 length: 16
clone size: .
V gene: TRBV11-2
CDR3 protein: CASSLGRGIVRYEQYF
CDR3 DNA: TGTGCCAGCAGCTTAGGTCGGGGGATAGTGAGGTACGAGCAGTACTTC

D gene: .
J gene: TRBJ2-7
CDR3 length: 17
clone size: .
V gene: TRBV9
CDR3 protein: CASSKTQGASGSYEQYF
CDR3 DNA: TGTGCCAGCAGCAAAACCCAGGGGGCTAGCGGTTCCTACGAGCAGTACTTC

D gene: .
J gene: TRBJ2-3
CDR3 length: 14
clone size: .
V gene: TRBV6-6
CDR3 protein: CASSYSPSEDTQYF
CDR3 DNA: TGTGCCAGCAGTTACTCGCCTAGCGAGGATACGCAGTATTTT

D gene: TRBD1
J gene: TRBJ2-7
CDR3 length: 15
clone size: .
V gene: TRBV29-1
CDR3 protein: CSVEREGQGNYEQYF
CDR3 DNA: TGCAGCGTTGAAAGGGAGGGACAGGGTAATTACGAGCAGTACTTC

D gene: .
J gene: TRBJ1-1
CDR3 length: 15
clone size: .
V gene: TRBV9
CDR3 protein: CASSPLTGLNTEAFF
CDR3 DNA: TGTGCCAGCAGCCCCTTAACAGGGTTGAACACTGAAGCTTTCTTT

D gene: .
J gene: TRBJ1-1
CDR3 length: 13
clone size: .
V gene: TRBV29-1
CDR3 protein: CSVVRQQNTEAFF
CDR3 DNA: TGCAGCGTTGTGCGACAGCAGAACACTGAAGCTTTCTTT

D gene: .
J gene: TRBJ1-4
CDR3 length: 14
clone size: .
V gene: TRBV10-1
CDR3 protein: CASSESSSVEKLFF
CDR3 DNA: TGCGCCAGCAGTGAGTCGTCGTCTGTTGAAAAACTGTTTTTT

D gene: TRBD1
J gene: TRBJ2-4
CDR3 length: 16
clone size: once
V gene: TRBV28
CDR3 protein: CASSIPGQGYLNIQYF
CDR3 DNA: TGTGCCAGCAGTATCCCGGGACAGGGGTACCTAAACATTCAGTACTTC

D gene: TRBD2
J gene: TRBJ2-5
CDR3 length: 14
clone size: .
V gene: TRBV6-1
CDR3 protein: CAKNTGGAQETQYF
CDR3 DNA: TGTGCCAAAAATACGGGGGGGGCACAAGAGACCCAGTACTTC

D gene: TRBD1
J gene: TRBJ1-4
CDR3 length: 12
clone size: .
V gene: TRBV6-1
CDR3 protein: CAAQGADEKLFF
CDR3 DNA: TGTGCGGCCCAGGGGGCCGATGAAAAACTGTTTTTT